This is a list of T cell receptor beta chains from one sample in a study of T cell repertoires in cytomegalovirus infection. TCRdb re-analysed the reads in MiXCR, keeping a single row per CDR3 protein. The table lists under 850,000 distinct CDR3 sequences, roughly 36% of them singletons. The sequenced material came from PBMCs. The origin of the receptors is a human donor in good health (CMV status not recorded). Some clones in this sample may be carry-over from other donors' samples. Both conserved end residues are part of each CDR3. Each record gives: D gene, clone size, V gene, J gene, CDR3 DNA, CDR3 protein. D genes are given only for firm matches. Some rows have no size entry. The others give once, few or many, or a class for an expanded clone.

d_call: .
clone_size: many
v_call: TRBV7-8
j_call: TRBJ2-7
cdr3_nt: TGTGCCAGCAGACCAGGACGGTTCGGCTACGAGCAGTACTTC
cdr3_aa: CASRPGRFGYEQYF

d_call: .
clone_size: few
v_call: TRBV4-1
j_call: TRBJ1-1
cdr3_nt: TGCGCCAGCAGCCGCGGGCGGGCGTGGCTCCTTAGGACTGAAGCTTTCTTT
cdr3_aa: CASSRGRAWLLRTEAFF

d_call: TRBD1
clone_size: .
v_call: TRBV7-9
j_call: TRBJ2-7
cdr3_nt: TGTGCCAGCAGCTCCAGCTCGGGACAGGGGATCTACGAGCAGTACTTC
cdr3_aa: CASSSSSGQGIYEQYF

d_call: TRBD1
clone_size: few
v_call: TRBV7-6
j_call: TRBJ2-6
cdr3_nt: TGTGCCAGCAGCTTAGTTCCCCCTACAGGGGCCCTAACCTCTGGGGCCAACGTCCTGACTTTC
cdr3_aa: CASSLVPPTGALTSGANVLTF

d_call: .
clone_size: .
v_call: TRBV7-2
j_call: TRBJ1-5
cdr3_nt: TGTGCCAGCAGCTTAAGGGGCAGACTACCCATAGACAATCAGCCCCAGCATTTT
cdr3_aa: CASSLRGRLPIDNQPQHF

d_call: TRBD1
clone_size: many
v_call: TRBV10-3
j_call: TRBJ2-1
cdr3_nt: TGTGCCATCAGTGAACGGCCGGGGCGTCCAGGGGGGACAGGTAATGAGCAGTTCTTC
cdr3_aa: CAISERPGRPGGTGNEQFF

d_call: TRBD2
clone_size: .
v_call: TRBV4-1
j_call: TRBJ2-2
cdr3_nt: TGCTCCAGCCTGCCGGGACTAGATAATCCCGGGGAGCTGTTTTTT
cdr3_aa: CSSLPGLDNPGELFF

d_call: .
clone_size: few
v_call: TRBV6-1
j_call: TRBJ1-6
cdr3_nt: TGTGCCAGCAGTGTAACGACAACTCCCTTAGATTCACCCCTCCACTTT
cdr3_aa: CASSVTTTPLDSPLHF

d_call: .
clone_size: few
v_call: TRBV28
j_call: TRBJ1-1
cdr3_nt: TGTGCCAGCAGTCTAATGGGGAGGGCGAACACTGAAGCTTTCTTT
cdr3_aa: CASSLMGRANTEAFF

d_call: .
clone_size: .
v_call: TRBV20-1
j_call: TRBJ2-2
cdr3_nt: TGCAGTGCTAGCCATCGCAGGGGCCTGAACACCGGGGAGCTGTTTTTT
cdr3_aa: CSASHRRGLNTGELFF

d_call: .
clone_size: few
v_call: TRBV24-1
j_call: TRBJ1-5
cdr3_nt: TGTGCCACCAGTGATTTGGACAGCGATCAGCCCCAGCATTTT
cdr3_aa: CATSDLDSDQPQHF

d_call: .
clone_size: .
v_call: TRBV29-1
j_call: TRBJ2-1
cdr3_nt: TGCAGCGTCATTTCGACTGCCCAGATTAAAAATGAGCAGTTCTTC
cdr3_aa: CSVISTAQIKNEQFF

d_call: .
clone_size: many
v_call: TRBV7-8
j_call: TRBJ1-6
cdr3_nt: TGTGCCAGCAGCTTACAGGTGGCCAGGAAGACCTATAATTCACCCCTCCACTTT
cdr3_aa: CASSLQVARKTYNSPLHF

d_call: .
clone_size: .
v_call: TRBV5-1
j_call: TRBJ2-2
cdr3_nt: TGCGCCAGCGGCATAGTCGGGGAGCTGTTTTTT
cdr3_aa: CASGIVGELFF

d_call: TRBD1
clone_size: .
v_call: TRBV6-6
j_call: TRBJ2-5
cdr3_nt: TGTGCCAGCAGTACCTCGGGACAGGGACGATCCCAAGAGACCCAGTACTTC
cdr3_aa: CASSTSGQGRSQETQYF

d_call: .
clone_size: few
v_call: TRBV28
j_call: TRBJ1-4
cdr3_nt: TGTGCCAGCAGTTTTTCCCTCTCCAATGAAAAACTGTTTTTT
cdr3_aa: CASSFSLSNEKLFF

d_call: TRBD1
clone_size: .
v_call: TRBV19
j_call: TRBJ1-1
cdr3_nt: TGTGCCAGTAGCCGGACAGGGGTAAGGGGCATGAACACTGAAGCTTTCTTT
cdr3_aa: CASSRTGVRGMNTEAFF

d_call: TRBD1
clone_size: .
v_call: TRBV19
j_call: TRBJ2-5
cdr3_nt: TGTGCCAGCTCGACAGGGGGCACGGGGGAGACCCAGTACTTC
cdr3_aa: CASSTGGTGETQYF

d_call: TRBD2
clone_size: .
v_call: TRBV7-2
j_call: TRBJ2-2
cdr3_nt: TGTGCCAGCAGCCTCGCTAGCGGGAACACCGGGAAGCTGTTTTTT
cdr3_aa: CASSLASGNTGKLFF

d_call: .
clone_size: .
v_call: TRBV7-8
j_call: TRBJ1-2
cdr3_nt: TGTGCCAGCCCCCCGTTACAGGGTCATGGCTACACCTTC
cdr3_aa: CASPPLQGHGYTF

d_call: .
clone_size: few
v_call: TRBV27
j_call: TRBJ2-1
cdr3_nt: TGTGCCAGCAGTTTGGGTCGGGACCCCCCTTACAATGAGCAGTTCTTC
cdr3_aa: CASSLGRDPPYNEQFF

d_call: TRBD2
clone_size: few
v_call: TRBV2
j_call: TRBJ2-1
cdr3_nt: TGTGCCAGCTCTAGACTAGCGGTCTACAATGAGCAGTTCTTC
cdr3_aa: CASSRLAVYNEQFF

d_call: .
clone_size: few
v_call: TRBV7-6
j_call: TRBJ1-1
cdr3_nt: TGTGCCAGCAGCCAACGTAGGGGCACTGAAGCTTTCTTT
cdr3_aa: CASSQRRGTEAFF

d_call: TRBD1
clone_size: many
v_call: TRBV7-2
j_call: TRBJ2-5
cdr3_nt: TGTGCCAGCGTACCCTGGACAGGAACGGAGACCCAGTACTTC
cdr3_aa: CASVPWTGTETQYF

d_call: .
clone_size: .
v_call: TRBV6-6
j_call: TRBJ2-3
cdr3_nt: TGTGCCAGCAGCTGGGGTACGGAGAGCACAGATACGCAGTATTTT
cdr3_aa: CASSWGTESTDTQYF

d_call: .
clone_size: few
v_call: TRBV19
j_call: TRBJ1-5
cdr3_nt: TGTGCCAGTACCAATAGGGGTCAGCCCCAGCATTTT
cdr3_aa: CASTNRGQPQHF

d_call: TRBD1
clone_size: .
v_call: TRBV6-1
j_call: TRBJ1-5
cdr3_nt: TGTGCCAGTTTTCCCTACGGGACAGGTAGTACAGAAGGTCAGCCCCAGCATTTT
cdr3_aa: CASFPYGTGSTEGQPQHF

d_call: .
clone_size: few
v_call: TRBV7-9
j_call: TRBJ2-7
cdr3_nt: TGTGCCAGCAGCTTAGTTGAAAAGTCAACCTACGAGCAGTACTTC
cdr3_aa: CASSLVEKSTYEQYF

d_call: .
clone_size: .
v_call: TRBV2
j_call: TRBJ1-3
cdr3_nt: TGTGCCAGCATCGAGGGATTAGGAAACACCATATATTTT
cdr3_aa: CASIEGLGNTIYF

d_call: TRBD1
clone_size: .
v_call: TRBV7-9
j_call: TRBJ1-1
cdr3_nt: TGTGCCAGCAGCTCGAAGACAGGGGAGGACGCTGAAGCTTTCTTT
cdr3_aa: CASSSKTGEDAEAFF

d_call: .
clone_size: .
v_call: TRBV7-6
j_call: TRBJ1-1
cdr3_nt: TGTGCCAGCAGCTACGGTCCCGGGGGGTTGAACACTGAAGCTTTCTTT
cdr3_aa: CASSYGPGGLNTEAFF

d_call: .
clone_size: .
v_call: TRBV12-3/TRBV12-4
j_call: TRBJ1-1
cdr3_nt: TGTGCCAGCACTCGAGGACGGGGAAGGAGTGAAGCTTTCTTT
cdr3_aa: CASTRGRGRSEAFF

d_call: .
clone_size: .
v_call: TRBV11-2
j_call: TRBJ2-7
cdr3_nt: TGTGCCAGCAGCCCCGGGCGGGGTACCTACGAGCAGTACTTC
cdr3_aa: CASSPGRGTYEQYF

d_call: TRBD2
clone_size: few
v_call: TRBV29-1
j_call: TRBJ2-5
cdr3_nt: TGCAGCGTTGAGTATAGCGGGGGGTACCAAGAGACCCAGTACTTC
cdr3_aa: CSVEYSGGYQETQYF

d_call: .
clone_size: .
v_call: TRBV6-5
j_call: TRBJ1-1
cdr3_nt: TGTGCCAGCAGTACACAGGGACCAACTACTGAAGCTTTCTTT
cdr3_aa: CASSTQGPTTEAFF

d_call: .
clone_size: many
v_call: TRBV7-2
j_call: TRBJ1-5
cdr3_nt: TGTGCCAGCAGCTTAGATGGGGGAAGCAATCAGCCCCAGCATTTT
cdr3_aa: CASSLDGGSNQPQHF

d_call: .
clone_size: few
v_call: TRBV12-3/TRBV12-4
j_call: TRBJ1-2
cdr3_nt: TGTGCCAGCAGGCCCGGGGAGAGCTATGGCTACACCTTC
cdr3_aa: CASRPGESYGYTF

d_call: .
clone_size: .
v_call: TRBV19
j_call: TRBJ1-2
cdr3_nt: TGTGCCAGTTTCAGGGATCCATATGGCTACACCTTC
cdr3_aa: CASFRDPYGYTF

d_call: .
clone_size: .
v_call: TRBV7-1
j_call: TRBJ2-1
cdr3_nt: TGTGCCAGCAGCCCAGGCGACAAGGGGCAGTTCTTC
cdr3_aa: CASSPGDKGQFF

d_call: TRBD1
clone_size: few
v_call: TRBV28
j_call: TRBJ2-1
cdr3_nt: TGTGCCAGCAGTTCCCCCCAGGCCGGGACAGGGGGCTGGGGCTCCTACAATGAGCAGTTCTTC
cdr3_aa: CASSSPQAGTGGWGSYNEQFF

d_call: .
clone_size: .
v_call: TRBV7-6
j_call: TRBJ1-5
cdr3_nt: TGTGCCAGCAGCTCAGACAGTCAGCCCCAGCATTTT
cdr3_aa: CASSSDSQPQHF

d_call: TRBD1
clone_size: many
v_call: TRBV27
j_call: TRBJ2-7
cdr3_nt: TGTGCCAGCAGTAGACAGGGGGCGCACGAGCAGTACTTC
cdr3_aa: CASSRQGAHEQYF

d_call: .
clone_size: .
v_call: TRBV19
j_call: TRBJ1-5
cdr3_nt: TGTGCCAGTAACCCCAGCAGGGTGGATCAGCCCCAGCATTTT
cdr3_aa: CASNPSRVDQPQHF

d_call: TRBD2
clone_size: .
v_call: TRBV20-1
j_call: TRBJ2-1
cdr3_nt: TGCAGTGCTAGAACTAGCGGGAGGGTCAATGAGCAGTTCTTC
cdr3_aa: CSARTSGRVNEQFF

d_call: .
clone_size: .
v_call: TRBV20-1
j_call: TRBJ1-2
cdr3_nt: TGCAGTGGGGGGGGCAGGGCCACTCCTAACTATGGCTACACCTTC
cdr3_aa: CSGGGRATPNYGYTF

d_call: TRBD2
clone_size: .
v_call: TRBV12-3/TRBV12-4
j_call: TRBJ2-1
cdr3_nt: TGTGCCAGCAGCAACAGCGGGGGACAATACAATGAGCAGTTCTTC
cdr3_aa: CASSNSGGQYNEQFF

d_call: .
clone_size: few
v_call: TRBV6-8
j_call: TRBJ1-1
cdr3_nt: TGTGCCAGCAGTTACGGACAGAGAAGGACTGAAGCTTTCTTT
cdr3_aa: CASSYGQRRTEAFF

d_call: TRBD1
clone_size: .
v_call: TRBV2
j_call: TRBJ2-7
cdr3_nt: TGTGCCAGCACTTATGACCGGGACAGGGGTAGGAACGAGCAGTACTTC
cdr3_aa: CASTYDRDRGRNEQYF

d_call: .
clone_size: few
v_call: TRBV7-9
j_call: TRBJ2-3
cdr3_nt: TGTGCCAGCAGCTTAGGAGGGGCGCCTCCAGATACGCAGTATTTT
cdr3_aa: CASSLGGAPPDTQYF

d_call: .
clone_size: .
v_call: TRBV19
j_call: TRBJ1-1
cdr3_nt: TGTGCCAGTAAGGTCCGGGGCATGAACACTGAAGCTTTCTTT
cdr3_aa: CASKVRGMNTEAFF